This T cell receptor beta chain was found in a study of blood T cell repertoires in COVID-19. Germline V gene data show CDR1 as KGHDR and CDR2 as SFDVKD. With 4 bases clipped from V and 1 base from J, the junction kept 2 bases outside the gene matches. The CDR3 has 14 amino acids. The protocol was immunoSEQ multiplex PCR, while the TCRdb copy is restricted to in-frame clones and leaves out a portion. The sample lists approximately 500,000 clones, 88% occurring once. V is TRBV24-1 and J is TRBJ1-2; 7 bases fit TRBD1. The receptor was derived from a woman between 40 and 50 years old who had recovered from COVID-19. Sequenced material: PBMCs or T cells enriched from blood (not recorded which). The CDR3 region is CATSDRDSNYGYTF. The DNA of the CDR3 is TGTGCCACCAGTGACCGGGACAGTAACTATGGCTACACCTTC.